The T cell receptor (beta chain) described here comes from a study of cytomegalovirus exposure and HLA in healthy donors (dated by TCRdb to 2015 to 2018). Some background on the complete study: An earlier analysis of roughly 610 of the donors reported 250 to 300 Gb of sequence data and 117 million unique TCR beta sequences obtained from about 180 million T cells. An early release covering approximately 600 HLA-typed donors comprised around 300 gigabases of sequencing data and 65 million to 100 million unique TCR sequences. Of the approximately 400 genotyped donors, about 84% fell in the genetic ancestry cluster associated with self-reported Caucasian donors. The study aimed to test whether signatures of past pathogen exposure could be identified by cataloging public T cell receptors. The study profiled the T cell repertoires of fewer than 850 subjects by immunosequencing and related them to cytomegalovirus serostatus. Along with the approximately 650-subject first cohort, a separate validation cohort of roughly 110 different subjects was used. High-throughput TCR immunosequencing, statistical association of individual TCRs with disease status, and machine learning were combined to predict cytomegalovirus infection status. A later analysis re-examined previously published TCR beta repertoires from 610 or so donors and added high-resolution HLA genotyping to investigate patterns of TCR occurrence. In the later analysis, no new phenotypic data were used to find candidate immune exposures; instead, reliance was placed on TCR beta sequences and their occurrence across donors. In an earlier analysis of around 540 of the donors, high-throughput TCR beta sequencing was used to judge whether each TCR beta V gene segment behaved as functional or pseudogenic. Donor age, sex, ethnicity and CMV serostatus were compiled alongside the repertoire data. A later genetic analysis took genome-wide SNP genotypes for about 55% of the roughly 670 donors and used that subset as a discovery cohort. All discovery cohort repertoires had been generated using a single sequencing platform. Class I and class II HLA loci were covered by the typing at four-digit resolution. Typing coverage varied by locus: about 620-630 donors for A, B, C, DRB1 and DQB1; some 520 for DQA1; about 590 for DPA1; around 490 for DPB1. A handful of DR-DQ haplotypes were handled as single units for association and clustering because linkage in the cohort was strong. Among some 400 genotyped donors of the cohort, an average of about 240,000 unique TCR beta nucleotide sequences were sequenced per donor, 15% to 20% of them non-productive. General conclusions and limits of the study: The cohort was sequenced for TCR beta chains only, and without alpha or paired-chain data the features that could be detected were limited. In a later genetic analysis, fewer N-insertions in productive TCRs were reported among donors in an Asian-associated ancestry cluster than the roughly 670-donor mean. A further reported finding was that TCR beta sequences accurately predicted the HLA-A and HLA-B alleles for most subjects in the first cohort. When HLA alleles, especially DR and DQ, strongly co-occurred, attributing TCR associations to individual alleles was difficult. A later analysis found that TCR association rates varied across HLA loci, with DRB1 alleles showing the most associated TCRs and HLA-C alleles the fewest. Three of the identified cytomegalovirus-associated TCR beta chains were confirmed in vitro to be specific for cytomegalovirus antigens. In the study, some 160 TCR beta chains were listed as associated with cytomegalovirus. Cytomegalovirus status was reported to be diagnosed by the classifier with high specificity and sensitivity in both the original and validation cohorts. For the cohort, immune exposure information was limited to CMV serostatus. In a later analysis, most CMV-associated TCR beta chains were found to appear HLA-restricted, with HLA associations seemingly driven largely by CMV exposure. The authors suggested that the approach could potentially be generalized to other disease states and immunological phenotypes. Because HLA typing was unavailable for some donors at each locus, only the typed subset was used in association tests. The presence/absence analyses assumed that sequencing depth was roughly uniform across donors, and that assumption may not be true. Specific HLA alleles were associated with roughly 16,000 TCR beta sequences at a false discovery rate of 0.05 in a later analysis. While some public TCRs were present in many individuals, most TCR sequences turned up only very rarely across donors. The sequencing pipeline was judged likely to have produced a cluster of highly shared sequence variants as a technical artifact. Correlated functional status among segregating V segments might be attributable to linkage disequilibrium, but an unknown experimental factor could not be ruled out. In a later analysis, several top co-occurrence clusters were reported to appear linked to parvovirus B19, influenza, CMV and Epstein-Barr virus. In an earlier analysis of over 550 of the donors, most TCR beta V segments were observed in productive rearrangements about 87% or about 30% of the time, broadly matching IMGT annotations. A later genetic analysis associated a missense DCLRE1C variant with V-gene and J-gene trimming of TCR beta chains, and an independent cohort replicated the association. Because counts were too low, around 17 rarely observed V segments, including chromosome 9 orphons, were left out of the earlier analysis of some 640 of the donors. In a later analysis, HLA-associated TCR beta chains were found to be more clonally expanded and to have lower generation probabilities than equally common non-associated chains. Because the 87-base-pair reads could not distinguish some IMGT-functional V segments, including TRBV6-2 and TRBV6-3, those segments were excluded.

Receptors were amplified or captured by the immunoSEQ multiplex PCR assay. For the multiplex PCR, a mixture combining 60 forward primers for TCR Vbeta segments and 13 reverse primers for TCR Jbeta segments was used. Amplification of the CDR3 region of rearranged TCR beta genes was performed with a multiplex PCR assay on genomic DNA. The Illumina HiSeq System was used to sequence the amplified TCR beta libraries as 87-base-pair reads. The original methods were these. A later analysis counted around 72 million unique TCR beta chains across the 666 repertoires, and roughly 9.9 million of these chains were shared by at least two donors. Raw reads were error-corrected and collapsed into unique sequences by a nearest-neighbor algorithm in which closely related sequences were merged to remove PCR and sequencing errors. CDR3 sequences were aligned to IMGT reference sequences to assign V, D and J gene segments. For a sequence to be retained, a match of at least six nucleotides was required to both a V gene segment and a J gene segment. Rearrangements were classified as productive when the CDR3 lacked stop codons and remained in frame with V and J, and all other rearrangements were classified as non-productive. Following IMGT convention, CDR3 was defined as the stretch from the second conserved V-encoded cysteine to the conserved J-encoded phenylalanine. Sequences without an unambiguous match to a single V gene segment were excluded from the earlier analysis of almost 600 of the donors. An earlier analysis of fewer than 750 of the donors called V segments functional above 56.7% productive rearrangements and segregating when the between-donor standard deviation exceeded 5%. A statistical classification framework was built for diagnosing cytomegalovirus status from the catalog of TCR beta chain sequences. A later analysis assigned V and J genes by comparing TCR nucleotide sequences with IMGT/GENE-DB human TR gene sequences. A later analysis assigned CDR3 sequences and most-parsimonious VDJ recombination scenarios with the TCRdist pipeline. In a later analysis, each TCR beta chain was defined by its CDR3 amino acid sequence together with its V-gene family, and reads without a unique V-gene family were excluded. To address suspected cross-contamination and a sequencing artifact, a later analysis removed around 600 highly shared, low-generation-probability nucleotide sequences. For each public chain, a later analysis derived a clonal expansion index from normalized ranks of inferred template counts within each repertoire. A later analysis computed generation probabilities with a VDJ recombination model fitted to out-of-frame rearrangements, and checked the results against IGoR. In a later analysis, hypergeometric tests were used to score TCR-TCR, TCR-HLA and TCR-CMV co-occurrence, with a repertoire-size bias correction applied to TCR pairs. A later analysis estimated false discovery rates by permuting HLA or CMV assignments 20 times. A later analysis grouped co-occurring TCRs with DBSCAN, adding TCRdist sequence similarity when clustering within HLA-allele-positive subsets. Repertoires with fewer than 30,000 or more than 120,000 public chains, plus five repertoires with anomalous nucleotide sharing, were excluded from co-occurrence clustering. TCRdb stores this immuneACCESS table with in-frame sequences only. Part of the clones is absent; in the studies checked, under half of the shortfall reflects unresolved V genes, and no reason is known for the rest. The V and J calls and clone size were taken over from that table, and D and trimming were inferred from the DNA. This sample holds roughly 180,000 clones; around a tenth were observed only once. The ten largest clones add up to approximately 1.4% of the sample.

The CDR3 runs 15 residues from the cysteine to the phenylalanine. Only the CDR3 DNA is retained, 45 bases long and in frame from the first base. The trim is 6 bases for V and 0 bases for J, with a gap of 12 bases between the germline ends. For CDR1 and CDR2, the germline V gene lists MRHNA and SNTAGT. On this clone: The antigen this receptor binds is unknown. The input lacks base qualities; no much larger clone sits a single base away.

In total, 500 to 700 healthy bone marrow donors made up the cohort. All cohort members were sampled while nominally healthy, although unrecorded immune exposures were likely present. The donor was CMV seropositive and belonged to the group of more than 250 seropositive cohort members. A peripheral blood sample was provided by each donor, and peripheral blood mononuclear cells were used for TCR beta sequencing. Genomic DNA extraction from the blood cell samples was performed with the Qiagen DNeasy Blood Extraction Kit. The chain joins TRBV6-4 to TRBJ2-1; possibly the D gene is TRBD2, per 5 matching bases. The material sequenced was PBMCs. This receptor was identified in a woman in her 30s in good health and CMV-seropositive. Read as DNA, the sequence is TGTGCCAGCAGCAAGGACTGGAGCTCCTACAATGAGCAGTTCTTC. Its translation reads: CASSKDWSSYNEQFF.